The entry that follows covers one T cell receptor beta chain sequence. Its antigen is unknown. The data were obtained in a study of vaccination effects on CD4 cells after COVID-19. Overall study findings and caveats: Few convalescent patients were included, and no early post-infection timepoints were sampled.

Profiling relied on immunoSEQ multiplex PCR, and the TCRdb table lists in-frame clones only, not all of them. The sample lists about 30,000 clones; more than 55% were seen once. Researchers isolated CD4+ T cells once about eleven days of culture had elapsed. The receptor was isolated from a human donor who received a COVID-19 vaccine. Sequences were derived from CD4+ T cells from PBMCs cultured without peptide, sampled before COVID-19 vaccination.

The CDR3 DNA follows: TGTGCCAGCTCCCCGGCCTTCTCCTACGAGCAGTACTTC. Translated: CASSPAFSYEQYF. The chain couples TRBV18 to TRBJ2-7, with no clear D. V was clipped by 6 bases and J by 0 bases, with 9 bases between them. Germline CDR1 and CDR2: KGHSH and LQKENI. The CDR3 is 13 residues long.